This TCR beta chain is drawn from a study of blood T cell repertoires in COVID-19. Study background: The analysed material was cDNA or gDNA that came from T cells, B-cell-depleted T cells, or PBMCs.

Germline assignment: CDR1 SGHTA and CDR2 FQGNSA. This CDR3 is built from 15 residues. V trimming: 1 base; J trimming: 2 bases; junction bases outside the gene matches: 3. Produced via immunoSEQ multiplex PCR; TCRdb's table is partial and in-frame only. The sample yields approximately 65,000 clones, 90% seen once. This receptor was taken from a man aged 45 to 65 with COVID-19, enrolled during active disease. Input material: peripheral blood. V gene TRBV7-2 combines with J gene TRBJ2-3; 7 bases agree with TRBD2. The CDR3 DNA reads as TGTGCCAGCAGCTTAGTTGCGGGAGACACAGATACGCAGTATTTT. Translated: CASSLVAGDTDTQYF.